This T cell receptor (beta chain) was profiled in a study of CD8 T cells in ankylosing spondylitis. Findings and caveats of the study: The disease-linked clones had a CD8+ phenotype and low blood frequencies. Matched ankylosing spondylitis synovial fluid reportedly contained a significantly enriched population of disease-linked clones. Past studies reported some motif variants in reactive arthritis synovial fluid and blood. In ankylosing spondylitis blood, a motif of several highly homologous TCR beta variants appeared characteristic.

Germline V gives CDR1 SGHKS, CDR2 YYEKEE (reference sequence). The junction had 5 bases not matched to a gene; V was cut back by 4 bases and J by 6 bases. The CDR3 spans 13 residues. Library preparation for TCR beta used quantitative 5'-RACE with molecular barcodes. Using its own MiXCR run on the 5' RACE reads, TCRdb lists one record per CDR3 protein. The table lists about 840,000 distinct CDR3 sequences, around 11% of them singletons. Worth noting for this clonotype: The antigen remains undetermined.

The receptor's source is a male donor with ankylosing spondylitis. The V gene is TRBV5-5, the J gene TRBJ1-2, with 8 bases aligning to TRBD1. Sequencing input: blood, either unsorted or a sorted T cell fraction (not recorded which). Here the CDR3 reads CASSPRTGHGYTF. The CDR3 DNA reads TGTGCCAGCAGCCCAAGGACAGGGCATGGCTACACCTTC.